This T cell receptor (beta chain) appears in the sequencing data of a study of cytomegalovirus exposure and HLA in healthy donors. Likely unrecorded immune exposures existed in these nominally healthy donors. Study-level results: Later work associated fewer than 20,000 TCR beta sequences with HLA alleles at 0.05 false discovery rate.

This CDR3 region has 17 residues. CDR1 is LGHNA, CDR2 YNFKEQ, per germline. Losses at the gene ends were 1 base for V and 4 bases for J; bases not matched to a gene: 10. With regard to this clone: Its antigen is unknown.

PCR amplification relied on 60 Vbeta primers (plus 13 Jbeta primers). Data came from immunoSEQ multiplex PCR; TCRdb stores just in-frame clones and leaves some out. The sample records 130,000 to 150,000 clones, 70% to 85% being singletons. This clonotype originated in a woman aged 55 to 70 in good health and CMV-seropositive. The V and J genes are TRBV4-2 and TRBJ1-5, with TRBD1 matching over 7 bases. Sequencing input: PBMCs. The CDR3 spells CASSQGDDRAKNQPQHF. The CDR3 DNA reads TGTGCCAGCAGCCAAGGGGATGACAGGGCGAAGAATCAGCCCCAGCATTTT.